A single sample gave rise to the 2 T cell receptor beta chains below, sequenced in a study of Graves' ophthalmopathy and Graves' hyperthyroidism. Beta-chain TCR CDR3 regions were amplified from RNA transcripts. Investigators did first-round RT-PCR with HTBI primers, then second-round multiplex PCR. TCRdb re-called the multiplex PCR reads with MiXCR, one entry per CDR3 protein. The sample records about 220,000 distinct CDR3 sequences, 20% to 25% being singletons. Material: peripheral blood. All receptors derive from a woman aged 45-65 years with Graves' ophthalmopathy.

In this sample, this clonotype turned up many times. This chain connects TRBV28 to TRBJ2-5; TRBD2 is a possible D gene (6 bases). The CDR3 is 13 amino acids. Germline CDR1 and CDR2: MDHEN and SYDVKM. Trimming took off 4 bases at V and 4 bases at J, with 10 bases between the two ends. CDR3 DNA: TGTGCCAGCAGTTGGCGGGGATCAGAGACCCAGTACTTC. Residues: CASSWRGSETQYF.

This clonotype was detected many times. The J gene is TRBJ2-7, the V gene TRBV12-3 or TRBV12-4; 12 bases are a match to TRBD2. V was pared by 5 bases and J by 2 bases, with 4 bases of the junction left unmatched. The CDR3 covers 15 residues. CDR3 coding DNA: TGTGCCAGCAGTACTAGCGGGAGGCAAGCCTACGAGCAGTACTTC. Residues: CASSTSGRQAYEQYF.